Listed below are T cell receptor beta chains from one sample, sequenced in a study of blood T cell repertoires in COVID-19. TCRdb's table, derived via immunoSEQ multiplex PCR, lists solely in-frame clones and lacks some. In the table there are about 160,000 clones, approximately 80% of which are singletons. Sequencing was performed on PBMCs or T cells enriched from blood (not recorded which). The source is a woman aged 55-69 years who had recovered from COVID-19. Both conserved end residues are part of each CDR3. Fields, in order: clone size, D gene, V gene, J gene, CDR3 protein, CDR3 DNA. The D gene is left open where the match is weak. Clone size is stated in some rows and not others, as once, few, many or a class when expanded.

NA	NA	TRBV5-1	TRBJ2-7	CASSQGHYEQYF	TGCGCCAGCAGCCAGGGCCACTACGAGCAGTACTTC
NA	NA	TRBV19	TRBJ1-2	CASRGPRENYGYTF	TGTGCCAGTAGAGGACCCCGGGAGAACTATGGCTACACCTTC
NA	TRBD1	TRBV6-5	TRBJ2-1	CASRLGQGDREQFF	TGTGCCAGCAGATTGGGACAGGGGGACCGTGAGCAGTTCTTC
NA	NA	TRBV19	TRBJ2-7	CASSPGHYYEQYF	TGTGCCAGTAGTCCGGGACACTACTACGAGCAGTACTTC
NA	TRBD1	TRBV5-1	TRBJ2-1	CASSLTGGAYNEQFF	TGCGCCAGCAGCTTGACAGGGGGAGCCTACAATGAGCAGTTCTTC
NA	TRBD2	TRBV19	TRBJ2-7	CASSMGGVHEQYF	TGTGCCAGTAGTATGGGGGGGGTACACGAGCAGTACTTC
few	NA	TRBV24-1	TRBJ2-3	CATSDLRGGAGDTQYF	TGTGCCACCAGTGATTTAAGGGGGGGGGCCGGCGATACGCAGTATTTT
NA	NA	TRBV3-1/TRBV3-2	TRBJ2-7	CASSYAGREQYF	TGTGCCAGCAGCTACGCGGGGCGCGAGCAGTACTTC
NA	TRBD2	TRBV9	TRBJ2-7	CASSVSGGVYEQYF	TGTGCCAGCAGCGTTAGCGGGGGGGTCTACGAGCAGTACTTC
NA	TRBD1	TRBV10-2	TRBJ2-7	CASSESILDRGRPYEQYF	TGCGCCAGCAGTGAGTCGATCTTGGACAGGGGGCGCCCCTACGAGCAGTACTTC
few	TRBD2	TRBV29-1	TRBJ2-5	CSVNAASGGQETQYF	TGCAGCGTTAACGCGGCTAGCGGGGGCCAAGAGACCCAGTACTTC
NA	NA	TRBV9	TRBJ2-1	CASSVEGMAYNEQFF	TGTGCCAGCAGCGTAGAGGGGATGGCTTACAATGAGCAGTTCTTC
NA	NA	TRBV1	TRBJ2-7	CTSSHSGEQYF	TGCACCAGCAGCCACTCGGGCGAGCAGTACTTC
NA	NA	TRBV5-6	TRBJ2-2	CASRLGMNTGELFF	TGTGCCAGCAGACTAGGCATGAACACCGGGGAGCTGTTTTTT
few	NA	TRBV6-1	TRBJ2-7	CASSEGSAYYEQYF	TGTGCCAGCAGTGAAGGCAGCGCCTACTACGAGCAGTACTTC
NA	TRBD1	TRBV2	TRBJ1-1	CATRDRGFLNTEAFF	TGTGCCACCCGGGACAGGGGATTCCTGAACACTGAAGCTTTCTTT
NA	TRBD2	TRBV29-1	TRBJ2-7	CSVRTGLVSGEQYF	TGCAGCGTTAGAACGGGACTAGTTTCAGGGGAGCAGTACTTC
NA	TRBD1	TRBV6-5	TRBJ1-1	CASRIGQGATEAFF	TGTGCCAGCAGGATCGGACAGGGGGCCACTGAAGCTTTCTTT
NA	TRBD2	TRBV14	TRBJ2-1	CASSHLAGLSSYNEQFF	TGTGCCAGCAGCCACCTAGCGGGGTTAAGCTCCTACAATGAGCAGTTCTTC
NA	NA	TRBV29-1	TRBJ2-1	CSVVAPDSYNEQFF	TGCAGCGTTGTAGCCCCCGACAGCTACAATGAGCAGTTCTTC
NA	NA	TRBV6-5	TRBJ2-1	CATSSRGTYNEQFF	TGTGCCACCTCCTCACGGGGGACTTACAATGAGCAGTTCTTC
NA	NA	TRBV21-1	TRBJ2-5	CASGRTGGLQETQYF	TGTGCCAGCGGCAGGACAGGGGGATTACAAGAGACCCAGTACTTC
NA	TRBD1	TRBV9	TRBJ2-7	CASSVEGTGSGEQYF	TGTGCCAGCAGCGTAGAGGGGACAGGGTCTGGCGAGCAGTACTTC
NA	NA	TRBV5-6	TRBJ1-1	CASSFRRIAYTEAFF	TGTGCCAGCAGCTTCCGCAGGATAGCGTACACTGAAGCTTTCTTT
NA	NA	TRBV11-3	TRBJ2-1	CASSLDGSEQFF	TGTGCCAGCAGCTTAGATGGTAGTGAGCAGTTCTTC
NA	TRBD1	TRBV5-1	TRBJ1-4	CASSLQTGSNEKLFF	TGCGCCAGCAGCCTTCAGACAGGGTCTAATGAAAAACTGTTTTTT
NA	NA	TRBV14	TRBJ1-2	CASSQDLNRKEGYTF	TGTGCCAGCAGCCAAGATCTGAATAGGAAGGAGGGCTACACCTTC
NA	NA	TRBV20-1	TRBJ1-2	CSATDGYTF	TGCAGTGCTACTGATGGCTACACCTTC
NA	TRBD2	TRBV27	TRBJ2-3	CASSLRFLAGGRSTDTQYF	TGTGCCAGCAGTTTAAGGTTTCTAGCGGGGGGGCGTAGCACAGATACGCAGTATTTT
NA	TRBD1	TRBV7-8	TRBJ2-7	CASNSRGGTGTYEQYF	TGTGCCAGCAACTCTAGGGGCGGGACAGGGACCTACGAGCAGTACTTC
NA	TRBD2	TRBV9	TRBJ2-1	CASSVATSGGYNEQFF	TGTGCCAGCAGCGTAGCCACTAGCGGGGGCTACAATGAGCAGTTCTTC
NA	TRBD1	TRBV30	TRBJ2-1	CAWRRQGGSYNEQFF	TGTGCCTGGAGGCGACAGGGTGGTTCCTACAATGAGCAGTTCTTC
NA	TRBD2	TRBV7-8	TRBJ2-3	CASSVAGGHTDTQYF	TGTGCCAGCAGCGTGGCGGGGGGGCATACAGATACGCAGTATTTT
NA	NA	TRBV7-2	TRBJ1-1	CASSLTAPTEAFF	TGTGCCAGCAGCTTAACAGCCCCGACTGAAGCTTTCTTT
NA	TRBD2	TRBV12-3/TRBV12-4	TRBJ2-1	CASRERGGQFF	TGTGCCAGCAGGGAGCGGGGTGGTCAGTTCTTC
NA	TRBD1	TRBV29-1	TRBJ2-7	CSVARTGGNEQYF	TGCAGCGTCGCCCGGACAGGGGGCAACGAGCAGTACTTC
NA	NA	TRBV2	TRBJ2-1	CASSEGGRLYEQFF	TGTGCCAGCAGTGAGGGGGGGCGCCTATATGAGCAGTTCTTC
NA	NA	TRBV4-1	TRBJ2-1	CASSHHAGVGVNEQFF	TGCGCCAGCAGCCATCATGCAGGGGTTGGAGTCAATGAGCAGTTCTTC
medium-sized	TRBD2	TRBV3-1/TRBV3-2	TRBJ2-2	CASSQGGGGSTGELFF	TGTGCCAGCAGCCAGGGAGGCGGGGGTTCCACCGGGGAGCTGTTTTTT
NA	NA	TRBV24-1	TRBJ1-6	CATISPYNSPLHF	TGTGCCACCATTAGCCCCTATAATTCACCCCTCCACTTT
NA	NA	TRBV15	TRBJ2-3	CATRSLVSDTQYF	TGTGCCACCAGGAGCTTGGTCTCAGATACGCAGTATTTT
NA	NA	TRBV5-1	TRBJ2-1	CASRIRNRLAGDEQFF	TGCGCCAGCAGGATAAGAAACCGACTGGCCGGCGATGAGCAGTTCTTC
NA	NA	TRBV5-1	TRBJ2-3	CASSLIPGASTDTQYF	TGCGCCAGCAGCTTGATCCCAGGGGCAAGCACAGATACGCAGTATTTT
once	NA	TRBV2	TRBJ1-5	CASSEQNSNQPQHF	TGTGCCAGCAGCGAACAGAATTCTAATCAGCCCCAGCATTTT
NA	NA	TRBV10-1	TRBJ1-1	CASGETGNTEAFF	TGCGCCAGCGGGGAGACAGGGAACACTGAAGCTTTCTTT
few	NA	TRBV5-1	TRBJ2-3	CASSYQGGGGTDTQYF	TGCGCCAGCAGCTACCAAGGGGGTGGTGGCACAGATACGCAGTATTTT